The 31 T cell receptor beta chains below all came from one sample that was sequenced in a study of blood T cells in healthy people across ages. With a J-beta primer mix and a sample-barcoded 5' primer, a second PCR ran about 7 to 12 cycles. MiXCR was run by TCRdb on the 5' RACE reads, yielding one entry per CDR3 protein. The sample holds roughly 1,300,000 distinct CDR3 sequences, around 59% seen once. The specimen sequenced was blood. The receptors were gathered from a young man in good health.

The rearrangement joins TRBV25-1 to TRBJ1-6; no clear D gene. The CDR3 length is 13 residues. V dropped 4 bases and J dropped 6 bases, with 7 bases sitting between them. Germline V gene sequence: CDR1 MGHDK, CDR2 SYGVNS. The CDR3 DNA is TGTGCCAGCAGTGGGGGAGCTAATTCACCCCTCCACTTT. Residues: CASSGGANSPLHF.

This clonotype has a handful of counts. The chain is built from TRBV4-1 and TRBJ2-4; 9 nucleotides agree with TRBD1. CDR3 length equals 18 residues. Per the germline V gene, CDR1 is MGHRA and CDR2 is YSYEKL. V shed 3 bases, J shed 3 bases, and the junction held 12 bases outside the gene matches. CDR3 sequence: CASSQGPGQGLVKNIQYF. In DNA, the CDR3 is TGCGCCAGCAGCCAGGGTCCGGGACAGGGATTAGTCAAAAACATTCAGTACTTC.

The rearrangement joins TRBV4-1 to TRBJ2-2, with D perhaps TRBD1 (6 bases). The CDR3 is made up of 18 amino acids. CDR1 is MGHRA, CDR2 YSYEKL, per germline. The V gene lost 1 base and the J gene lost 5 bases, with 20 bases spanning the gap. CDR3 loop: CASSQGYAGTYQTGELFF. Written as DNA, the CDR3 is TGCGCCAGCAGCCAAGGGTACGCCGGGACATACCAGACCGGGGAGCTGTTTTTT.

A single count supports this clonotype. The chain carries TRBV12-3 or TRBV12-4 and TRBJ2-3; D gene uncertain. The CDR3 loop spans 14 amino acids. The ends were cut back, 6 bases at V and 1 base at J, with 11 bases in the middle. The CDR3 coding sequence is TGTGCCAGCAGGGCCGGGTTGGGCACAGATACGCAGTATTTT. This codes for CASRAGLGTDTQYF.

Only a few counts were recorded for this clonotype. The chain links TRBV7-4 to TRBJ2-1, with 8 bases fitting TRBD2. The length of the CDR3 is 11 residues. Per germline, CDR1 SGHVT and CDR2 SQSDAQ. The CDR3 sequence: CWREVWDEQFF. In DNA, the CDR3 is TGTTGGCGGGAGGTATGGGATGAGCAGTTCTTC.

This clonotype was counted between two and nine times. The chain is built from TRBV6-5 and TRBJ2-7, with 8 bases that match TRBD1. The V gene end was trimmed by 5 bases and the J gene end by 5 bases; junction bases not matched to a gene: 8. The CDR3 extends over 14 amino acids. The germline CDR1 and CDR2 sequences are MNHEY and SVGAGI. This chain's CDR3 is CASSPDRAVNEQYF. CDR3 nucleotides: TGTGCCAGCAGTCCGGACAGGGCGGTTAACGAGCAGTACTTC.

CDR3: CAISVYDSDQETQYF. CDR3 nucleotide sequence: TGTGCCATCAGTGTTTACGACAGCGACCAAGAGACCCAGTACTTC. This sequence joins TRBV10-3 and TRBJ2-5; D perhaps matches TRBD1 (5 bases). The V and J ends lost 4 bases and 0 bases respectively, with 12 bases between them. This CDR3 is 15 amino acids long. Germline CDR1 is ENHRY and CDR2 is SYGVKD.

This clonotype has just one count. The chain links TRBV7-8 to TRBJ1-2; no definite D call. CDR3 length equals 13 residues. The V end lost 2 bases, the J end lost 4 bases, and 8 bases lay between the germline ends. The germline V gene encodes CDR1 SGHVS and CDR2 FQNEAQ. CDR3 protein: CASSLLNGYGYTF. CDR3 nucleotide sequence: TGTGCCAGCAGCTTATTGAACGGCTATGGCTACACCTTC.

The V call is TRBV28, the J call TRBJ1-4; 9 nucleotides line up with TRBD1. The junction had 11 bases not matched to a gene; V was cut back by 11 bases and J by 1 base. CDR3 size: 16 residues. Germline CDR1 is MDHEN and CDR2 is SYDVKM. CDR3 in amino acids: CAPSGTGFVTNEKLFF. The CDR3 region has the DNA TGTGCCCCCAGTGGGACAGGGTTTGTAACTAATGAAAAACTGTTTTTT.

The CDR3 reads CSVTGGGLGRVGEAFF. The CDR3 DNA reads as TGCAGTGTGACTGGAGGGGGGCTGGGAAGGGTGGGGGAAGCTTTCTTT. The chain has TRBV20-1 and TRBJ1-1; tentative D call: TRBD1 (6 bases). Deletions cut 7 bases from V and 8 bases from J, with 29 bases between. Germline V gene data show CDR1 as DFQATT and CDR2 as SNEGSKA (reference sequence). The CDR3 has 16 residues.

The chain combines TRBV10-3 with TRBJ2-4; TRBD1 is a possible D gene (6 bases). CDR3 length: 14 amino acids. Germline CDR1 is ENHRY and CDR2 is SYGVKD. V shed 5 bases and J shed 9 bases, with 17 bases lying between them. The CDR3 DNA reads as TGTGCCATCAGTAACGCAGGGGATGAGAGCATTCAGTACTTC. Its protein is CAISNAGDESIQYF.

The chain carries TRBV28 and TRBJ1-2; D call uncertain. CDR3 length equals 13 residues. Trimming stripped 3 bases from V and 1 base from J, with 6 bases between. Germline V gene data show CDR1 as MDHEN and CDR2 as SYDVKM. Here the CDR3 reads CASSLGNNYGYTF. Written as DNA, the CDR3 is TGTGCCAGCAGTTTGGGGAATAACTATGGCTACACCTTC.

The rearrangement joins TRBV2 to TRBJ1-5; unclear D gene. The CDR3 totals 13 residues. The germline V and J ends were trimmed by 7 bases and 4 bases, with 11 bases remaining between them. The germline CDR1 and CDR2 sequences are SNHLY and FYNNEI. The CDR3 DNA reads TGTGCCAGCATTTCTAGTCCTAATCAGCCCCAGCATTTT. Encoded protein: CASISSPNQPQHF. Supplemented by reference TRBV2 and TRBJ1-5, the full variable domain reads EPEVTQTPSHQVTQMGQEVILRCVPISNHLYFYWYRQILGQKVEFLVSFYNNEISEKSEIFDDQFSVERPDGSNFTLKIRSTKLEDSAMYFCASISSPNQPQHFGDGTRLSIL.

V gene TRBV2 combines with J gene TRBJ2-7; 7 bases are a match to TRBD2. Germline V gene data show CDR1 as SNHLY and CDR2 as FYNNEI. V shed 6 bases, J shed 5 bases, and the junction held 10 bases outside the gene matches. The length of the CDR3 is 14 residues. The CDR3 nucleotides read TGTGCCAGCAGCTCGGACACGAGCGGGAACGAGCAGTACTTC. Amino acid sequence: CASSSDTSGNEQYF.

This clonotype occurred a few times. Mismatch with germline at one junction end may stem from a read error. The chain links TRBV5-1 to TRBJ1-2, with 11 positions matching TRBD1. Germline V lookup: CDR1 SGHRS, CDR2 YFSETQ. CDR3 length equals 14 residues. This chain's CDR3 is CASSSGQGADGYTF. In nucleotides, the CDR3 is TGTGCCAGCAGCTCCGGACAGGGGGCCGATGGCTACACCTTC.

This clonotype was seen at least ten times. The chain carries TRBV2 and TRBJ1-5, with TRBD1 as a possible D gene (6 bases). The V and J ends lost 0 bases and 6 bases respectively, with 12 bases between them. CDR1 and CDR2 from the germline V gene are SNHLY and FYNNEI. CDR3 size: 15 residues. The CDR3 is CASSEARGAGQPQHF. CDR3 DNA: TGTGCCAGCAGTGAAGCGCGGGGGGCGGGTCAGCCCCAGCATTTT. Drawing the rest from reference TRBV2 and TRBJ1-5, the complete variable domain is EPEVTQTPSHQVTQMGQEVILRCVPISNHLYFYWYRQILGQKVEFLVSFYNNEISEKSEIFDDQFSVERPDGSNFTLKIRSTKLEDSAMYFCASSEARGAGQPQHFGDGTRLSIL.

The genes are TRBV12-3 or TRBV12-4 and TRBJ1-5; D is perhaps TRBD1 (5 bases). The CDR3 loop spans 12 amino acids. Trimming shortened V by 7 bases and J by 7 bases, and 11 bases separated the two germline ends. Here the CDR3 DNA reads TGTGCCAGCACCACCCGGGGGCAGCCCCAGCATTTT. Its translation is CASTTRGQPQHF.

V gene TRBV6-6 combines with J gene TRBJ1-1; D gene uncertain. V was pared by 6 bases and J by 2 bases, with 19 bases between. Germline CDR1 is MNHNY and CDR2 is SVGAGI (reference sequence). This CDR3 region has 16 residues. The CDR3 loop is CASSYAVGRGNTEAFF. DNA of the CDR3: TGTGCCAGCAGCTACGCGGTCGGGCGGGGAAACACTGAAGCTTTCTTT.

The chain links TRBV5-1 to TRBJ2-3; maybe TRBD1 (6 bases). Trimming left V 5 bases short and J 6 bases short, with 25 bases between. CDR1 is SGHRS, CDR2 YFSETQ, per germline. The CDR3 runs 17 residues. In DNA, the CDR3 is TGCGCCAGCAGTGAGTTTGGGACAACCCTTCCCCCCGATACGCAGTATTTT. As protein: CASSEFGTTLPPDTQYF.

This clonotype appeared a single time. The junction differs from germline at one of its ends, possibly a read error. The J gene is TRBJ2-4, the V gene TRBV6-5; D remains ambiguous. The J call may not be correct, given that the DNA end is closer to TRBJ2-7. This CDR3 has 15 residues. The germline V gene encodes CDR1 MNHEY and CDR2 SVGAGI. The chain's CDR3 is CASSYSNPGTYEQYF. The CDR3 DNA follows: TGCGCCAGCAGTTACTCGAACCCCGGAACCTACGAGCAGTACTTC.

The chain has TRBV29-1 and TRBJ1-3, with no clear D. CDR1 SQVTM and CDR2 ANQGSEA come from the germline V gene. V was shortened by 4 bases and J by 2 bases, with 9 bases between the two germline ends. The CDR3 extends over 13 amino acids. Here the CDR3 DNA reads TGCAGCGTTGGAGAGGCGGCTGGAAACACCATATATTTT. Translation: CSVGEAAGNTIYF. Full variable domain (rest looked up from reference TRBV29-1 and TRBJ1-3): SAVISQKPSRDICQRGTSLTIQCQVDSQVTMMFWYRQQPGQSLTLIATANQGSEATYESGFVIDKFPISRPNLTFSTLTVSNMSPEDSSIYLCSVGEAAGNTIYFGEGSWLTVV.

The chain combines TRBV10-3 with TRBJ2-5; D perhaps matches TRBD1 (6 bases). Trimming left V 2 bases short and J 3 bases short, with 22 bases between. The CDR3 runs to 18 residues. Germline V lookup: CDR1 ENHRY, CDR2 SYGVKD. The chain's CDR3 is CAISENNGGQNSKETQYF. DNA for the CDR3: TGTGCCATCAGTGAGAATAACGGCGGACAGAATAGTAAAGAGACCCAGTACTTC.

V usage is TRBV2 and J usage is TRBJ2-5, with 9 bases matching TRBD1. The assigned J gene may be wrong: the sequence end matches TRBJ2-7 better. The V gene's germline CDR1 is SNHLY and CDR2 FYNNEI. This CDR3 contains 16 residues. The CDR3 sequence is CASIPGSTGQGYEQYF. The CDR3 DNA reads TGTGCCAGCATCCCGGGCTCCACGGGACAGGGCTACGAGCAGTACTTC.

The chain employs TRBV7-8 and TRBJ2-7; a weak D match, TRBD1 (6 bases). Germline CDR1 SGHVS, CDR2 FQNEAQ. V was shortened by 5 bases and J by 0 bases, with 14 bases between the two germline ends. CDR3 length equals 15 residues. In nucleotides, the CDR3 is TGTGCCAGCAGCCTCCCCTTGACAGGCTCCTACGAGCAGTACTTC. It yields the protein CASSLPLTGSYEQYF.

This clonotype was counted between two and nine times. The chain's CDR3 is CASSIDRAGDSPLHF. CDR3 DNA: TGTGCCAGCAGCATAGACAGGGCTGGGGATTCACCCCTCCACTTT. This chain joins TRBV7-2 and TRBJ1-6; 7 nucleotides align to TRBD1. V dropped 5 bases and J dropped 8; count of bases not matched to a gene: 9. Germline values: CDR1 SGHTA, CDR2 FQGNSA. The CDR3 has 15 amino acids.

The CDR3 loop reads CSASEGQVGGYTF. CDR3 bases: TGCAGTGCTAGTGAAGGGCAGGTGGGGGGCTACACCTTC. The chain couples TRBV20-1 to TRBJ1-2; D unresolved. V lost 3 bases, J lost 8 bases, and 16 bases lay in between. This CDR3 spans 13 amino acids. Germline V lookup: CDR1 DFQATT, CDR2 SNEGSKA (reference sequence).

The V and J genes are TRBV4-3 and TRBJ2-1, with 8 nucleotides matching TRBD1. The J call may be faulty, since TRBJ2-7 better matches the DNA end. The CDR3 extends over 17 amino acids. Germline V gene sequence: CDR1 LGHNA, CDR2 YSLEER. CDR3 loop: CASSQDRQGAPYNEQYF. As DNA, the CDR3 is TGCGCCAGCAGCCAAGATAGGCAGGGGGCCCCCTACAATGAGCAGTACTTC.

The gene calls are TRBV7-2 and TRBJ2-7; D is ambiguous. Germline CDR1 reads SGHTA; CDR2 reads FQGNSA. The germline V and J ends were trimmed by 5 bases and 4 bases, with 18 bases remaining between them. The CDR3 loop spans 15 amino acids. The CDR3 here is CASSLSYRVEYEQYF. In nucleotides, the CDR3 is TGTGCCAGCAGCCTAAGCTATAGAGTTGAGTACGAGCAGTACTTC.

This clonotype has just a few counts. This sequence joins TRBV5-5 and TRBJ1-2; possibly TRBD1 for D (5 bases). V dropped 3 bases and J dropped 2 bases, with 11 bases sitting between them. This CDR3 is 14 amino acids long. The germline V gene encodes CDR1 SGHKS and CDR2 YYEKEE (reference sequence). The chain's CDR3 is CASSWTTRNYGYTF. Here the CDR3 DNA reads TGTGCCAGCAGCTGGACAACCCGGAACTATGGCTACACCTTC.

The chain combines TRBV27 with TRBJ2-5; either TRBD1 or TRBD2 may supply D (5 bases each). The CDR3 has 15 residues. V dropped 3 bases and J dropped 4 bases, with 15 bases sitting between them. Germline CDR1 MNHEY, CDR2 SMNVEV (reference sequence). Written as DNA, the CDR3 is TGTGCCAGCAGTTTTTGGGACGGGACGCGAGAGACCCAGTACTTC. Translated: CASSFWDGTRETQYF.

Here the CDR3 reads CASSHSVDEQFF. The CDR3 DNA is TGTGCCAGCAGCCACAGTGTAGATGAGCAGTTCTTC. This chain connects TRBV6-1 to TRBJ2-1; no definite D call. Per the germline V gene, CDR1 is MNHNS and CDR2 is SASEGT. This CDR3 is 12 amino acids long. V shed 6 bases and J shed 8 bases, with 11 bases lying between them.